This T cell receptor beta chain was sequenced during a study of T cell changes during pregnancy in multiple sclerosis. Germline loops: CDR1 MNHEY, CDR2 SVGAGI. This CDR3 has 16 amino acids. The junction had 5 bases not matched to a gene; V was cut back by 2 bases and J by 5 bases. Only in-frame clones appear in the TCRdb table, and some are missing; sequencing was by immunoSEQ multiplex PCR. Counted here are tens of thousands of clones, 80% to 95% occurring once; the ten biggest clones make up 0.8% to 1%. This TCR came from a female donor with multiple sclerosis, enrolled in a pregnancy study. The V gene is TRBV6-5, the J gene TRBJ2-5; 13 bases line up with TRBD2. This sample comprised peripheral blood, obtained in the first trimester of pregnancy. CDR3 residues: CASSYGLGLAGETQYF. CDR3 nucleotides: TGTGCCAGCAGTTACGGTTTGGGACTAGCGGGGGAGACCCAGTACTTC.